The source of this TCR beta chain is a study of cytomegalovirus exposure and HLA in healthy donors. About the research overall: Early released data had tens of millions of unique TCRs, all coming from HLA-typed donors. Findings and limits, study-wide: Further analysis was carried out later, and it showed several of the most significant clusters appearing linked to common viral pathogens.

A remark on this clone: Its antigen is currently unknown.

The V gene lost 6 bases and the J gene lost 7 bases, with 21 bases spanning the gap. The CDR3 is 15 amino acids. Looked up from germline, CDR1 is LNHDA and CDR2 is SQIVND (reference sequence). 13 Jbeta primers and 60 Vbeta primers were used for the PCR. Assay: immunoSEQ multiplex PCR; the TCRdb copy retains only in-frame clones and omits some. The sample includes roughly 20,000 clones, more than 80% of them seen just once. The V and J genes are TRBV19 and TRBJ1-1, with unresolved D. Specimen: PBMCs. This receptor was identified in a human donor in good health. CDR3 sequence (DNA): TGTGCCAGTAGGAGGGCTCCTACCTTTGCCAGTGAAGCTTTCTTT. Encoded protein: CASRRAPTFASEAFF.